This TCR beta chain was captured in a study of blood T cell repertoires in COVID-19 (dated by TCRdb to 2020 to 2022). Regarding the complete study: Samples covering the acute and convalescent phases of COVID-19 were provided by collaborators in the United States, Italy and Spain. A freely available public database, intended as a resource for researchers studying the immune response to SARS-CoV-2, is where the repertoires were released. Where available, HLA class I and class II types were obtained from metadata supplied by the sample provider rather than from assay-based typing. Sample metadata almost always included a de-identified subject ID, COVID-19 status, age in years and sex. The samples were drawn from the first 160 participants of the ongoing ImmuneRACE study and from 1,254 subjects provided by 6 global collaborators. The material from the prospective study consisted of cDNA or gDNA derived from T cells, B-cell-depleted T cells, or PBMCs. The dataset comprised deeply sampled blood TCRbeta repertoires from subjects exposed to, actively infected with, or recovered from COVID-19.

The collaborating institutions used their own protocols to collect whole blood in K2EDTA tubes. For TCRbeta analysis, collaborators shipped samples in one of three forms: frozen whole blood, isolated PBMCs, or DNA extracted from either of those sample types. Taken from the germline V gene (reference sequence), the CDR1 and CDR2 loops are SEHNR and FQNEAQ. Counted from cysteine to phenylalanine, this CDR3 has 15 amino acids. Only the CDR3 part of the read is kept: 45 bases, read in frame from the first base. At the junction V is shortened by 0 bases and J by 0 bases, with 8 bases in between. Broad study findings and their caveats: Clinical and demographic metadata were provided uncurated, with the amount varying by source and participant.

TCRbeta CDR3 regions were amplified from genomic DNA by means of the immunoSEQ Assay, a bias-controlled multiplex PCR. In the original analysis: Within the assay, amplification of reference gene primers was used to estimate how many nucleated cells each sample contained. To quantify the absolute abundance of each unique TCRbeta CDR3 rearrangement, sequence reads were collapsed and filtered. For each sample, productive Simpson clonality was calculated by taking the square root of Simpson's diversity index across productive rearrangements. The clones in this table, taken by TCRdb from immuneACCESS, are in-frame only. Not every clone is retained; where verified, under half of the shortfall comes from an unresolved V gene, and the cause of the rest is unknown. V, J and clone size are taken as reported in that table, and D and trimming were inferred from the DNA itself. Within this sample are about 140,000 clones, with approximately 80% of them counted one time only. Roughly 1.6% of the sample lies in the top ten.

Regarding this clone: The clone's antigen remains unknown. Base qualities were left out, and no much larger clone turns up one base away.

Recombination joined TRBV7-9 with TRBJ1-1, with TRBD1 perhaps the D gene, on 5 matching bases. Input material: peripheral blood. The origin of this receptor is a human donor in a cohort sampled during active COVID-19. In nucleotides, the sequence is TGTGCCAGCAGCTTAGCGGGCAGGGTGAACACTGAAGCTTTCTTT. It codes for CASSLAGRVNTEAFF.